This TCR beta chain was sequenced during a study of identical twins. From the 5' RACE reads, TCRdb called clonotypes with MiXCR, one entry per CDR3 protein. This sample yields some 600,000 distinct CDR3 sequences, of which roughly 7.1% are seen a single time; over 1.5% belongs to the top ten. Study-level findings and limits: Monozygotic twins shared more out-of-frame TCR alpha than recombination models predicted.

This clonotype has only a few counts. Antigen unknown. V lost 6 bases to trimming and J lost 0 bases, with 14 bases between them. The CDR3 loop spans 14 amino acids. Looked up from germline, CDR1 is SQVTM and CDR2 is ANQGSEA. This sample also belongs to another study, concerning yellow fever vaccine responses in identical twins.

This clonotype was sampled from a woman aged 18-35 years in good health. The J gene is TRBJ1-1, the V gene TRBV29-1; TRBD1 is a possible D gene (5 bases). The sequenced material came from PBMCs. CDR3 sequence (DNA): TGCAGCGTCGACCCGGACACCTTGAACACTGAAGCTTTCTTT. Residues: CSVDPDTLNTEAFF.